These 3 T cell receptor beta chains came from one sample sequenced in a study of blood T cell repertoires in COVID-19. Sequencing was performed with immunoSEQ multiplex PCR; in TCRdb, only in-frame clones are kept and a portion is missing. This sample has about 110,000 clones; around 89% occur once, and the top ten carry about 3.5%. What was sequenced was peripheral blood. All receptors come from a woman between 50 and 59 years old with acute or convalescent COVID-19.

V and J are TRBV3-1 (or the pseudogene TRBV3-2) and TRBJ1-6, with 7 bases lining up with TRBD1. Unmatched junction bases numbered 3, after V lost 4 bases and J lost 3 bases. Germline V CDR1 and CDR2: LGHDT, YNNKEL (reference sequence). This CDR3 comprises 15 residues. The CDR3 DNA reads TGTGCCAGCAGCCTGAACAGGGGCTATAATTCACCCCTCCACTTT. It encodes CASSLNRGYNSPLHF.

The genes are TRBV14 and TRBJ2-5, with 16 bases matching TRBD2. This CDR3 has 16 residues. Germline V gene sequence: CDR1 SGHDN, CDR2 FVKESK. The ends lost 5 bases at V and 6 bases at J; junction bases unmatched: 6. The CDR3 coding sequence is TGTGCCAGCAGCTCGGGACTAGCGGGAGGGAGGCAGACCCAGTACTTC. Translation: CASSSGLAGGRQTQYF.

This clone was seen a single time. The chain is built from TRBV5-1 and TRBJ2-7, with D uncertain. Trimming took off 1 base at V and 3 bases at J, with 2 bases between the two ends. This CDR3 is 11 amino acids long. The germline V gene encodes CDR1 SGHRS and CDR2 YFSETQ. The CDR3 spells CASSLYYEQYF. DNA of the CDR3: TGCGCCAGCAGCTTGTACTACGAGCAGTACTTC.